This section outlines one T cell receptor beta chain sequence together with its context. This sample is drawn from a study of control samples from healthy donors and cancer patients. The CDR3 has 15 amino acids. The germline V gene encodes CDR1 SGHTA and CDR2 FQGTGA. Trimming shortened V by 5 bases and J by 1 base, and 11 bases separated the two germline ends. The method was immunoSEQ multiplex PCR; TCRdb's version includes in-frame clones alone and lacks a portion of them. The repertoire holds roughly 120,000 clones, with about 92% as singletons. This TCR came from a man in his forties or fifties with head and neck cancer. Sequencing was performed on PBMCs. The chain couples TRBV7-3 to TRBJ2-2; no definite D call. In DNA, the CDR3 is TGTGCCAGCAGCCGGAGTGTACAGAACACCGGGGAGCTGTTTTTT. Amino acids: CASSRSVQNTGELFF.